This T cell receptor (beta chain) came from a study of blood T cells in healthy people across ages. Using a J-beta primer mix together with a sample-barcoded 5' primer, a second PCR was run for about 6 to 12 cycles. TCRdb re-derived calls from the 5' RACE reads in MiXCR, one entry per CDR3 protein. The sample holds 780,000 or so distinct CDR3 sequences, approximately 53% seen once. Collection of roughly 9.6 milliliters of peripheral blood was performed for each donor. Study-level results: A greater number of naive CD4+ cells and higher diversity distinguished long-lived donors from aged donors. For the donors, CMV status was unknown and possibly confounded expanded clonotype changes. Per million T cells, the diversity of TCR beta decreased roughly linearly as age advanced.

Germline CDR1 is SQVTM and CDR2 is ANQGSEA. V was pared by 2 bases and J by 6 bases, with 17 bases between. The CDR3 totals 14 residues. This clonotype was seen a few times. The antigen is undetermined. The origin of this receptor is a man aged 40-49 years in good health. The sequenced sample was blood. This chain joins TRBV29-1 and TRBJ2-7; D is uncertain. The CDR3 sequence is CSVEKGARVAEQYF. Written as DNA, the CDR3 is TGCAGCGTTGAAAAGGGCGCCCGGGTCGCCGAGCAGTACTTC.